The 27 T cell receptor beta chains given below trace back to one sample, sequenced in a study of T cell repertoires in cytomegalovirus infection. These receptors' antigens are unknown. MiXCR was run by TCRdb on the reads, yielding one entry per CDR3 protein. The table lists 900,000 to 950,000 distinct CDR3 sequences, approximately 31% of them singletons. The source material was cultured CD8+ T cells from PBMCs, sampled from culture after CMV antigen stimulation. The receptor source for this set is a human donor in good health (CMV status not recorded). Some clones in this sample may be carry-over from other donors' samples.

In this sample, this clonotype turned up a few times. The chain carries TRBV28 and TRBJ1-5, with 7 bases that match TRBD1. V lost 1 base, J lost 2 bases, and 8 bases stayed unmatched. The CDR3 contains 17 residues. The germline V gene has CDR1 MDHEN and CDR2 SYDVKM. The CDR3, as DNA: TGTGCCAGCAGTTTATCGTTCGGGACAGAACGCAATCAGCCCCAGCATTTT. Translated, it gives CASSLSFGTERNQPQHF.

J is TRBJ1-5 and V is TRBV9; no clear D gene. This CDR3 has 14 residues. Between the trimmed V and J ends, which lost 3 bases and 3 bases, there was a span of 10 bases. Germline V gene data show CDR1 as SGDLS and CDR2 as YYNGEE. The CDR3 reads CASSGGINNQPQHF. Here the CDR3 DNA reads TGTGCCAGCAGCGGCGGGATTAACAATCAGCCCCAGCATTTT.

This chain links TRBV6-6 with TRBJ2-1; 8 nucleotides match TRBD2. Trimming at V came to 8 bases and at J to 10 bases, leaving 10 bases not matched to a gene. The length of the CDR3 is 13 residues. CDR1 and CDR2 (germline): MNHNY, SVGAGI (reference sequence). CDR3 bases: TGTGCCAGCGTACTAGCGGTTTGGATGGAGCAGTTCTTC. It encodes CASVLAVWMEQFF.

The chain is built from TRBV6-5 and TRBJ1-3, with unresolved D. Trimming cost V 0 bases and J 4 bases, with 13 bases left between them. The germline V gene has CDR1 MNHEY and CDR2 SVGAGI. There are 16 residues in the CDR3. Here the CDR3 DNA reads TGTGCCAGCAGTTACTCAGACTGGGGATCCGGAAACACCATATATTTT. Protein: CASSYSDWGSGNTIYF.

The chain employs TRBV5-5 and TRBJ2-1; D is ambiguous. This CDR3 contains 12 residues. V was trimmed by 2 bases and J by 8 bases, leaving 8 bases between them. Germline V lookup: CDR1 SGHKS, CDR2 YYEKEE (reference sequence). The CDR3 nucleotides are TGTGCCAGCAGCTTCGTGGGCCATGAGCAGTTCTTC. Its translation: CASSFVGHEQFF. The full variable domain, completed using reference TRBV5-5 and TRBJ2-1, is DAGVTQSPTHLIKTRGQQVTLRCSPISGHKSVSWYQQVLGQGPQFIFQYYEKEERGRGNFPDRFSARQFPNYSSELNVNALLLGDSALYLCASSFVGHEQFFGPGTRLTVL.

The chain uses TRBV27 and TRBJ2-3; D ambiguous. Germline loops: CDR1 MNHEY, CDR2 SMNVEV (reference sequence). V lost 3 bases, J lost 1 base, and 11 bases lay in between. The CDR3 has 15 residues. CDR3 nucleotides: TGTGCCAGCAGTTTGGTCGTCACAGGCACAGATACGCAGTATTTT. Its translation: CASSLVVTGTDTQYF.

This clonotype was seen only a few times. V and J are TRBV28 and TRBJ1-1; possibly TRBD1 for D (5 bases). Germline V gene sequence: CDR1 MDHEN, CDR2 SYDVKM. V lost 2 bases and J lost 4, with 14 bases in between. This CDR3 contains 15 residues. The CDR3 DNA follows: TGTGCCAGCAGTTTACAAGCGGGCGGGGGCACTGAAGCTTTCTTT. Translating it yields CASSLQAGGGTEAFF.

The rearrangement joins TRBV6-8 to TRBJ2-7; 8 nucleotides agree with TRBD2. This CDR3 contains 15 residues. Germline V CDR1 and CDR2: MNHGY, SAAAGT. J gave up 0 bases and V 6 bases, and 7 bases lay outside the gene matches. The CDR3 is CASSLLAESSYEQYV. The CDR3 DNA reads TGTGCCAGCAGCCTACTAGCGGAGAGCTCCTACGAGCAGTACGTC.

This chain links TRBV20-1 with TRBJ2-2; 9 nucleotides line up with TRBD1. Germline V gene data show CDR1 as DFQATT and CDR2 as SNEGSKA (reference sequence). Trimming cost V 3 bases and J 0 bases; bases outside gene matches: 5. The CDR3 extends over 16 amino acids. The CDR3 bases are TGCAGTGCTAGGGACAGGGGCGATTCGAACACCGGGGAGCTGTTTTTT. Its protein product is CSARDRGDSNTGELFF.

V usage is TRBV29-1 and J usage is TRBJ1-1; D is ambiguous. V lost 4 bases and J lost 0, with 6 bases in between. The CDR3 sequence is 12 residues long. Germline-derived CDR1 and CDR2 are SQVTM and ANQGSEA. This chain's CDR3 is CSVARLNTEAFF. The CDR3 DNA sequence: TGCAGCGTTGCTCGGTTGAACACTGAAGCTTTCTTT.

This clonotype was detected many times. The rearrangement links TRBV7-8 to TRBJ1-1, with 7 bases identical to TRBD1. The CDR3 extends over 17 amino acids. Germline values: CDR1 SGHVS, CDR2 FQNEAQ. Trimming cost V 5 bases and J 3 bases; bases outside gene matches: 15. The CDR3 coding sequence is TGTGCCAGCAGCCATAGGCCACCCGCCGACAGGGACACTGAAGCTTTCTTT. Protein: CASSHRPPADRDTEAFF.

This clonotype showed up many times. This rearrangement joins TRBV19 to TRBJ2-1; possible D gene TRBD2, 6 bases. Germline lookup yields CDR1 LNHDA and CDR2 SQIVND (reference sequence). V was shortened by 5 bases and J by 0 bases, with 14 bases between the two germline ends. This CDR3 spans 16 amino acids. This CDR3 is CASSLQGGLSYNEQFF. The CDR3 DNA reads as TGTGCCAGTAGTCTTCAGGGAGGTCTCTCCTACAATGAGCAGTTCTTC.

This clonotype turned up a few times. This chain links TRBV2 with TRBJ1-5; no clear D. Germline V lookup: CDR1 SNHLY, CDR2 FYNNEI. V lost 4 bases and J lost 0, with 10 bases in between. CDR3 size: 15 residues. DNA of the CDR3: TGTGCCAGCAGTGGGGAACGGGTTAGCAATCAGCCCCAGCATTTT. It is translated as CASSGERVSNQPQHF.

This clonotype was counted between two and nine times. This rearrangement joins TRBV12-3 or TRBV12-4 to TRBJ2-5, with D possibly being TRBD1 (5 bases). Trimming left V 5 bases short and J 0 bases short, with 10 bases between. CDR3 size: 14 residues. CDR3: CASSGHSYQETQYF. The CDR3 DNA follows: TGTGCCAGCAGTGGACATTCGTACCAAGAGACCCAGTACTTC.

This clonotype was recorded a few times. V gene TRBV20-1 combines with J gene TRBJ1-1, with D perhaps TRBD1 (5 bases). CDR1 is DFQATT, CDR2 SNEGSKA, per germline (reference sequence). Trimming took 5 bases from V and 5 from J, leaving 18 bases between them. This CDR3 spans 14 amino acids. CDR3 DNA sequence: TGCAGTGCTCCTCCGAGGGGCGCAGATACTGAAGCTTTCTTT. The encoded protein is CSAPPRGADTEAFF.

This clonotype was picked up a small number of times. The rearrangement links TRBV10-3 to TRBJ2-5; D may correspond to TRBD1 or TRBD2 (5 bases each). Trimming removed 0 bases at V and 7 bases at J, with 12 bases between. Germline V CDR1 and CDR2: ENHRY, SYGVKD. The CDR3 spans 14 residues. Written as DNA, the CDR3 is TGTGCCATCAGTGAGTCGATCGGGACGGTGACCCAGTACTTC. Translation gives CAISESIGTVTQYF.

This clonotype was counted a few times. The rearrangement uses TRBV7-2 and TRBJ2-1; D unresolved. This CDR3 is built from 15 residues. The germline CDR1 and CDR2 sequences are SGHTA and FQGNSA. The V and J ends lost 4 bases and 4 bases respectively, with 14 bases between them. The CDR3 here is CASSSSDLPYNEQFF. CDR3 in DNA: TGTGCCAGCAGCTCGTCTGATTTGCCATACAATGAGCAGTTCTTC. Combining the CDR3 with reference TRBV7-2 and TRBJ2-1 gives the whole variable domain GAGVSQSPSNKVTEKGKDVELRCDPISGHTALYWYRQSLGQGLEFLIYFQGNSAPDKSGLPSDRFSAERTGGSVSTLTIQRTQQEDSAVYLCASSSSDLPYNEQFFGPGTRLTVL.

The sample holds a few counts of this clonotype. The genes are TRBV27 and TRBJ2-1; D unresolved. With 3 bases removed from V and 5 bases from J, the gap between germline ends came to 5 bases. Germline V gives CDR1 MNHEY, CDR2 SMNVEV (reference sequence). The CDR3 has 12 amino acids. For the CDR3, the DNA is TGTGCCAGCAGTTTCCCGGACAATGAGCAGTTCTTC. This gives the protein CASSFPDNEQFF.

This clonotype is a singleton in its sample. The V and J genes are TRBV5-1 and TRBJ2-1; tentative D call: TRBD2 (6 bases). Trimming took off 4 bases at V and 8 bases at J, with 16 bases between the two ends. Germline V gives CDR1 SGHRS, CDR2 YFSETQ. The CDR3 runs 14 residues. The CDR3 sequence: CASSDPTGGDEQFF. The CDR3 nucleotides are TGCGCCAGCAGCGACCCAACCGGGGGAGATGAGCAGTTCTTC. The whole variable domain, filled in from reference TRBV5-1 and TRBJ2-1, reads KAGVTQTPRYLIKTRGQQVTLSCSPISGHRSVSWYQQTPGQGLQFLFEYFSETQRNKGNFPGRFSGRQFSNSRSEMNVSTLELGDSALYLCASSDPTGGDEQFFGPGTRLTVL.

The rearrangement joins TRBV10-3 to TRBJ2-1, with no clear D. V shed 8 bases and J shed 8 bases, with 7 bases lying between them. Germline V lookup: CDR1 ENHRY, CDR2 SYGVKD. The CDR3 sequence is 10 residues long. This chain's CDR3 is CAIGSYEQFF. CDR3 DNA sequence: TGTGCCATCGGATCTTATGAGCAGTTCTTC.

J is TRBJ2-3 and V is TRBV23-1, with D perhaps TRBD1 (6 bases). TRBV23-1 qualifies as an ORF whose function is uncertain. V was cut by 7 bases and J by 0 bases, with 11 bases left in between. The CDR3 spans 14 residues. The CDR3 nucleotides read TGCGCCAGCAAGGACAGCACTAGCACAGATACGCAGTATTTT. Translating gives CASKDSTSTDTQYF.

Note on this clonotype: At one boundary the junction diverges from the germline segment, which might be a read error. The V call is TRBV4-1, the J call TRBJ2-3, with 9 bases aligning to TRBD2. Germline V gene sequence: CDR1 MGHRA, CDR2 YSYEKL. The length of the CDR3 is 17 residues. The CDR3 nucleotides read TGTGCCAGCAGCCAAGAGTCGCTAGCGGGGAGCACAGATACGCAGTATTTT. The encoded protein is CASSQESLAGSTDTQYF.

The rearrangement uses TRBV14 and TRBJ2-1; 8 bases are shared with TRBD1. Germline CDR1 reads SGHDN; CDR2 reads FVKESK. CDR3 size: 16 residues. J was trimmed by 6 bases and V by 4 bases; bases with no gene match: 11. The CDR3 coding sequence is TGTGCCAGCAGCCCAATCCCAGGGGGCACCTGCAATGAGCAGTTCTTC. Encoded protein: CASSPIPGGTCNEQFF. Variable domain in full (rest from reference TRBV14 and TRBJ2-1): EAGVTQFPSHSVIEKGQTVTLRCDPISGHDNLYWYRRVMGKEIKFLLHFVKESKQDESGMPNNRFLAERTGGTYSTLKVQPAELEDSGVYFCASSPIPGGTCNEQFFGPGTRLTVL.

In this sample, this clonotype turned up many times. The rearrangement joins TRBV7-6 to TRBJ2-2, with TRBD1 identical over 8 bases. This CDR3 has 17 amino acids. Looked up from germline, CDR1 is SGHVS and CDR2 is FNYEAQ. The V and J ends lost 1 base and 3 bases, in that order; junction bases with no gene match: 7. The CDR3 nucleotides are TGTGCCAGCAGCTTAGAATTGGACAGGGTGGACACCGGGGAGCTGTTTTTT. It yields the protein CASSLELDRVDTGELFF.

This clonotype has just a few counts. The chain joins TRBV24-1 to TRBJ2-7, with TRBD1 matching over 7 bases. V shed 2 bases, J shed 0 bases, and the junction held 0 bases outside the gene matches. In germline, CDR1 is KGHDR, CDR2 SFDVKD. CDR3 length equals 14 residues. The CDR3: CATSDWTGSYEQYV. In nucleotides, the CDR3 is TGTGCCACCAGTGATTGGACAGGCTCCTACGAGCAGTACGTC.

This clonotype has only a few counts. This chain links TRBV7-9 with TRBJ2-7; D remains ambiguous. The CDR3 has 17 amino acids. Germline lookup yields CDR1 SEHNR and CDR2 FQNEAQ (reference sequence). V lost 3 bases, J lost 0 bases, and 18 bases lay in between. The CDR3 nucleotides are TGTGCCAGCAGCTTTTTAGGCCTTAGGTCCTACTCCTACGAGCAGTACTTC. It translates to CASSFLGLRSYSYEQYF.

Comment on this clonotype: Compared with germline, one end of the junction differs, possibly owing to a read error. The gene calls are TRBV4-1 and TRBJ1-2, with 8 bases lining up with TRBD1. CDR1 is MGHRA and CDR2 is YSYEKL in the germline V gene. CDR3 length: 18 amino acids. The chain's CDR3 is CAGSRPGELQGARDGYTF. CDR3 nucleotides: TGTGCCGGCAGCAGACCGGGGGAACTGCAGGGGGCCAGGGATGGCTACACCTTC.